This entry is about one TCR beta chain. This sample is drawn from a study of control samples from healthy donors and cancer patients. Profiled with immunoSEQ multiplex PCR; TCRdb holds only in-frame clones, not every one. This sample has 60,000 to 70,000 clones; 84% occur once, and the top ten carry approximately 2.9%. Germline V gives CDR1 MNHNY, CDR2 SVGAGI (reference sequence). The CDR3 contains 13 residues. Trimming cost V 7 bases and J 7 bases, with 16 bases left between them. This receptor was identified in a woman aged 50 to 65 with lung cancer. The chain is built from TRBV6-6 and TRBJ1-1; D gene uncertain. Sequencing was carried out using PBMCs. CDR3 DNA: TGTGCCAGCAAGGGAAGAGAGGTCGGTGAAGCTTTCTTT. It yields the protein CASKGREVGEAFF.